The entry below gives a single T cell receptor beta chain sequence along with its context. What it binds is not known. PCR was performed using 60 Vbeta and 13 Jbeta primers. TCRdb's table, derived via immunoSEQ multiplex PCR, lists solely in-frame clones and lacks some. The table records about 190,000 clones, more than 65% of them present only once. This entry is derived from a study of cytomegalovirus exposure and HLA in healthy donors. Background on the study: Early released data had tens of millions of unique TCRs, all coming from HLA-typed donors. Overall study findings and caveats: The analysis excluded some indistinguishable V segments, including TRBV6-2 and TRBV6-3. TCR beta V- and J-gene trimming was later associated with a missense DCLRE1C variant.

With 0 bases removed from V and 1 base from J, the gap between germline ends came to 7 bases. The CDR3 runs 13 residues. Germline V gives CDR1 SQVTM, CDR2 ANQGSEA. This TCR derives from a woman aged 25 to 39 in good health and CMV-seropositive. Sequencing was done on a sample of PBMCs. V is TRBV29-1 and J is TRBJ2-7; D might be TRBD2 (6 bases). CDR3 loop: CSVEDGGSYEQYF. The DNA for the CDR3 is TGCAGCGTTGAAGATGGGGGGTCCTACGAGCAGTACTTC.